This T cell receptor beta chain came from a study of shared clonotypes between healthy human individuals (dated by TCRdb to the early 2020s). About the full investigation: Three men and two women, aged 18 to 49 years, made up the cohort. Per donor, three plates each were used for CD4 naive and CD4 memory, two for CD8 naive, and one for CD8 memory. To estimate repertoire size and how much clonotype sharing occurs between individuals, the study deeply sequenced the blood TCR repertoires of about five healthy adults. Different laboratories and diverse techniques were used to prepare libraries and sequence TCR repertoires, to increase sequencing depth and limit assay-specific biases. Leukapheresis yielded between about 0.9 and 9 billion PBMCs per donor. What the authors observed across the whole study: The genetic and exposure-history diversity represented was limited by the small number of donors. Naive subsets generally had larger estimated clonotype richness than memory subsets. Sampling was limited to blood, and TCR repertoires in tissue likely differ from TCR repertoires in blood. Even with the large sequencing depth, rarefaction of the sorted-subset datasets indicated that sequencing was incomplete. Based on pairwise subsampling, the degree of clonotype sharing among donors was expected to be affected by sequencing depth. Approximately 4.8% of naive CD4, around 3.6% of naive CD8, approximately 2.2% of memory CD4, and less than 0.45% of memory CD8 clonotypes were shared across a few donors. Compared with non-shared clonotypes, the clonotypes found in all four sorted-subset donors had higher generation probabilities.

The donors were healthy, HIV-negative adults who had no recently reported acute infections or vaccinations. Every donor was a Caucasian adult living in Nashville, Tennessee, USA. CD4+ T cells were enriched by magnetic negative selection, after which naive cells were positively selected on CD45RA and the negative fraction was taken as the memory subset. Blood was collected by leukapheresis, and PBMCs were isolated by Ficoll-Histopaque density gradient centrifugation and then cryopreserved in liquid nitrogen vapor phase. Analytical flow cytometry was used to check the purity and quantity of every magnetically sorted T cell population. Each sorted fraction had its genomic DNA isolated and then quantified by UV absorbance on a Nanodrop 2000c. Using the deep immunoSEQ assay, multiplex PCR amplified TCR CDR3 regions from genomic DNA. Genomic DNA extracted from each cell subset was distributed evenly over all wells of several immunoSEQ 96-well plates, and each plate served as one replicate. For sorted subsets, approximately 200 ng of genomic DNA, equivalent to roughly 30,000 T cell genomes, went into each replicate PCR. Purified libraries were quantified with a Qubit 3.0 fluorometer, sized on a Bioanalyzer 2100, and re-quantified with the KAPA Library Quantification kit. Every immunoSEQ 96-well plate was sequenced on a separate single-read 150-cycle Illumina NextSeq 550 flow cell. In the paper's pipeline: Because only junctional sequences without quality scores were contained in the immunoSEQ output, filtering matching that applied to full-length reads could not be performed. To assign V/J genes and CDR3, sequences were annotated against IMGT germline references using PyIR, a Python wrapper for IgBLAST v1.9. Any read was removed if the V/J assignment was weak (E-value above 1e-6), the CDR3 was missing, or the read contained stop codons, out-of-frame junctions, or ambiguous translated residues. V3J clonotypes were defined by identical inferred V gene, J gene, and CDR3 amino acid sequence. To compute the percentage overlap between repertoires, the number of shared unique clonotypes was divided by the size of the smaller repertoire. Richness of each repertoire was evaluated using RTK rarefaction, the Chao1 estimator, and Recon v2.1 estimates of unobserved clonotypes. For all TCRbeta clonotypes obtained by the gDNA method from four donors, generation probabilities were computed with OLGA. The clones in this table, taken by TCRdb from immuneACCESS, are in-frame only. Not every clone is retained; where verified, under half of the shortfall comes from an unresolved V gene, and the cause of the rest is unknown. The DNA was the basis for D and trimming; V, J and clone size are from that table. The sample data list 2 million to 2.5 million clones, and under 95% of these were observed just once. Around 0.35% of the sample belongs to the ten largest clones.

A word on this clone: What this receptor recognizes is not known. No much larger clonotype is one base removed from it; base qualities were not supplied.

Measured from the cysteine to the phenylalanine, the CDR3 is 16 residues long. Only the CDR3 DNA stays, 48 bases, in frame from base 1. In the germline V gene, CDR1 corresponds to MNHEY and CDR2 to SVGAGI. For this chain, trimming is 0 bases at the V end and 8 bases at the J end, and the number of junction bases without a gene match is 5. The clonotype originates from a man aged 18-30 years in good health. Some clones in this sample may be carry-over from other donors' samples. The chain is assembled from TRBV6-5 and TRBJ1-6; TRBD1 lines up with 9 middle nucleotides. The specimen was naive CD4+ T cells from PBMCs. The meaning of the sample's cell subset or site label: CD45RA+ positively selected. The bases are TGTGCCAGCAGTTACTCGGGACAGGGCTTTGATTCACCCCTCCACTTT. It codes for CASSYSGQGFDSPLHF.